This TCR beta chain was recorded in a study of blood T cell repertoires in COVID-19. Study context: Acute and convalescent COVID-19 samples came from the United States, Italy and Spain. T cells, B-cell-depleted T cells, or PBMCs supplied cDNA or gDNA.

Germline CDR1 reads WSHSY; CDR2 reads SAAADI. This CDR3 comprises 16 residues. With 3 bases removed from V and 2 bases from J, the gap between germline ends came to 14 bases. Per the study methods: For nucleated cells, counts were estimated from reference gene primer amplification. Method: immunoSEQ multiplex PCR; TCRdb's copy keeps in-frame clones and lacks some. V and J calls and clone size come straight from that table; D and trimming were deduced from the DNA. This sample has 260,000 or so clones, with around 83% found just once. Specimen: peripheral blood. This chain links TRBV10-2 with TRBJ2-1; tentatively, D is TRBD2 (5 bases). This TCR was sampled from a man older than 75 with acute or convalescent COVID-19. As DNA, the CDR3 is TGCGCCAGCAGTGAACCACCTAGCATTACCTACAATGAGCAGTTCTTC. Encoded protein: CASSEPPSITYNEQFF.